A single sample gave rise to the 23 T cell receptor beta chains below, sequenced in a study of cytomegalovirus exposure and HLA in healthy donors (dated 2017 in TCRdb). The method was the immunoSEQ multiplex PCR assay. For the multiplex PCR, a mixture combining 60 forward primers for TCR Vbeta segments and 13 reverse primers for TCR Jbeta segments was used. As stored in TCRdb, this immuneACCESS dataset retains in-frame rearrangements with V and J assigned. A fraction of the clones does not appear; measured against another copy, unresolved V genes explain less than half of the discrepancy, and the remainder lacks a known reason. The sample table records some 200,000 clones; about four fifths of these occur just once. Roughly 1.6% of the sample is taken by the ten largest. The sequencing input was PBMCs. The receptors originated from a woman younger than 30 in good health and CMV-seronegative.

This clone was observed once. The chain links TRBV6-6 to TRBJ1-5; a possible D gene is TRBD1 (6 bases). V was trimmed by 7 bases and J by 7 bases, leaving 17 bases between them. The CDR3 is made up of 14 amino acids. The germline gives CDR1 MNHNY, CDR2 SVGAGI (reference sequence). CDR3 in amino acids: CASTLGGGEQPQHF. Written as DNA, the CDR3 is TGTGCCAGCACTCTAGGGGGGGGCGAACAGCCCCAGCATTTT.

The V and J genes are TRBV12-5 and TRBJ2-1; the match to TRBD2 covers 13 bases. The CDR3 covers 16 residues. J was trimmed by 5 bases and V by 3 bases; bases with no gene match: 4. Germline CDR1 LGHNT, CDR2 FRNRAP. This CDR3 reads CASGLTSGRAHNEQFF. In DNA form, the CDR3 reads TGTGCTAGTGGTTTAACTAGCGGGAGGGCCCACAATGAGCAGTTCTTC.

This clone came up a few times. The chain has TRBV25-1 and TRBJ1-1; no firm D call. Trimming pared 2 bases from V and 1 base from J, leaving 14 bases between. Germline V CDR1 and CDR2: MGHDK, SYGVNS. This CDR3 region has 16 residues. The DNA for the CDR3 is TGTGCCAGCAGTGAAACCCGTTCTCCGGGGAACACTGAAGCTTTCTTT. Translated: CASSETRSPGNTEAFF. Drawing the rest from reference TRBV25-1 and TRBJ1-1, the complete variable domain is EADIYQTPRYLVIGTGKKITLECSQTMGHDKMYWYQQDPGMELHLIHYSYGVNSTEKGDLSSESTVSRIRTEHFPLTLESARPSHTSQYLCASSETRSPGNTEAFFGQGTRLTVV.

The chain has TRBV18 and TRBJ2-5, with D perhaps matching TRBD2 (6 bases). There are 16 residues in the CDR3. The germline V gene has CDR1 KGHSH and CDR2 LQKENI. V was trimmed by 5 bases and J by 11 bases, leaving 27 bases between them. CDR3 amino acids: CASSFRDSLRVKEQYF. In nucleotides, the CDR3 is TGTGCCAGCTCATTTCGGGACTCTTTAAGGGTCAAAGAGCAGTACTTC.

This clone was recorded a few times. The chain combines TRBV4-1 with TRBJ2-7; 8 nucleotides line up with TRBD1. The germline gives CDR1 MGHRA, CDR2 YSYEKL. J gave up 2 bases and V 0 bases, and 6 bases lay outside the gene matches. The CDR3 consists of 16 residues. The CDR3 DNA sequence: TGCGCCAGCAGCCAAGAACCGGGACAGGCCCCCTACGAGCAGTACTTC. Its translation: CASSQEPGQAPYEQYF.

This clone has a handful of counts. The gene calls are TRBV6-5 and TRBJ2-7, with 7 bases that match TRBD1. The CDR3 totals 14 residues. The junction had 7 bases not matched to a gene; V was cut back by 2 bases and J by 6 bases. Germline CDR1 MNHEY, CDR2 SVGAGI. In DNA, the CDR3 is TGTGCCAGCAGTTACGGGACAGCTCTCTCCGAGCAGTACTTC. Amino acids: CASSYGTALSEQYF.

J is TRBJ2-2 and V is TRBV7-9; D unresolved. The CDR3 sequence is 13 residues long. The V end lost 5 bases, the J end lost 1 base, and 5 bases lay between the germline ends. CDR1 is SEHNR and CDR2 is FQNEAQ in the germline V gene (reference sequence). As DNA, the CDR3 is TGTGCCAGCAGCCCCAGGAACACCGGGGAGCTGTTTTTT. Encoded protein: CASSPRNTGELFF.

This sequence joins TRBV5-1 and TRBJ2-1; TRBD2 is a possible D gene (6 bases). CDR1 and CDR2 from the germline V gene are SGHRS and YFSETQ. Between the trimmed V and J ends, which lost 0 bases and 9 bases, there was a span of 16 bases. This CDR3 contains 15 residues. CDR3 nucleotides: TGCGCCAGCAGCTTGGACGGGACTTCGGTTCGTGAGCAGTTCTTC. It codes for CASSLDGTSVREQFF.

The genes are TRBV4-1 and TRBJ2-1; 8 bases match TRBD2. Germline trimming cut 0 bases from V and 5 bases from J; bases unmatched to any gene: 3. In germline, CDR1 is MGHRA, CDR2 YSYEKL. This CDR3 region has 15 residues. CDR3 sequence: CASSQEIAGHNEQFF. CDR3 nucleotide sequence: TGCGCCAGCAGCCAAGAGATAGCGGGGCACAATGAGCAGTTCTTC.

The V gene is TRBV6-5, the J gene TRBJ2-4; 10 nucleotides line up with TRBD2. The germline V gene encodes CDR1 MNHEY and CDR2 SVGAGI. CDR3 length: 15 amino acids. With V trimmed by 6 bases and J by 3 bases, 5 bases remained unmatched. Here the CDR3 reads CASSEWTSGKNIQYF. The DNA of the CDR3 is TGTGCCAGCAGCGAATGGACTAGCGGCAAAAACATTCAGTACTTC.

The CDR3: CASSPPGAGVETQYF. DNA for the CDR3: TGTGCCAGCAGTCCCCCCGGGGCGGGAGTAGAGACCCAGTACTTC. This sequence joins TRBV6-5 and TRBJ2-5, with TRBD2 matching over 7 bases. This CDR3 is built from 15 residues. Trimming took 5 bases from V and 4 from J; bases not matched to a gene: 10. Germline V gene lookup returns CDR1 MNHEY and CDR2 SVGAGI.

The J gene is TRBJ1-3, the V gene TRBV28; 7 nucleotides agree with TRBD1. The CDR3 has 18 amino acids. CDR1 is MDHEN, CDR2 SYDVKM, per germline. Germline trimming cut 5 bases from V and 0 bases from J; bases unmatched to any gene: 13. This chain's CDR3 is CASSRDSYRTSSGNTIYF. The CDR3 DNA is TGTGCCAGCAGTCGGGACAGCTACCGGACCTCCTCTGGAAACACCATATATTTT.

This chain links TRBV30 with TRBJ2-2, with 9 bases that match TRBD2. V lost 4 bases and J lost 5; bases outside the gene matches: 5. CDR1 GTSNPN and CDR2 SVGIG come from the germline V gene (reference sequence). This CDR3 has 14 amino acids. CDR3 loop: CAWTAGGSTGELFF. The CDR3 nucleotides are TGTGCCTGGACCGCGGGAGGGAGTACCGGGGAGCTGTTTTTT. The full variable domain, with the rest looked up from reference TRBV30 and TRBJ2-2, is SQTIHQWPATLVQPVGSPLSLECTVEGTSNPNLYWYRQAAGRGLQLLFYSVGIGQISSEVPQNLSASRPQDRQFILSSKKLLLSDSGFYLCAWTAGGSTGELFFGEGSRLTVL.

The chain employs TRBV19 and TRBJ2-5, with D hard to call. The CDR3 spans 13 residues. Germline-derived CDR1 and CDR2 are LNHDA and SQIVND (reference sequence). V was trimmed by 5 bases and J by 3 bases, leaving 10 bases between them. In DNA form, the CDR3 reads TGTGCCAGTAGTCCCCAGATTGAAGAGACCCAGTACTTC. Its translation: CASSPQIEETQYF.

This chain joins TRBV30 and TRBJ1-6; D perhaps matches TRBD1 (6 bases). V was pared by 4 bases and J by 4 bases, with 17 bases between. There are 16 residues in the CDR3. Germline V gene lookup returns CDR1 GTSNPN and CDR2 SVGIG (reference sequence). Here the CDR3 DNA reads TGTGCCTGGAAAACAGGGTTAACCCCTTATAATTCACCCCTCCACTTT. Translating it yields CAWKTGLTPYNSPLHF.

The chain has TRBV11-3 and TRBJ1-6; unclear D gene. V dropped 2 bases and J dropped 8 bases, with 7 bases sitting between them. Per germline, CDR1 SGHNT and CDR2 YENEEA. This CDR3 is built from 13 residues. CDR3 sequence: CASSLYVDSPLHF. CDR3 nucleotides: TGTGCCAGCAGCTTATATGTAGATTCACCCCTCCACTTT.

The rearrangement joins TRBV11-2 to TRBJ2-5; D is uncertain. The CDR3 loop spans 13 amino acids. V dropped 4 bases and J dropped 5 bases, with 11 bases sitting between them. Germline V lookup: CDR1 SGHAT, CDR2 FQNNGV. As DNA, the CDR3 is TGTGCCAGCAGCTCCTGGGTGGGCGAGACCCAGTACTTC. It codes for CASSSWVGETQYF.

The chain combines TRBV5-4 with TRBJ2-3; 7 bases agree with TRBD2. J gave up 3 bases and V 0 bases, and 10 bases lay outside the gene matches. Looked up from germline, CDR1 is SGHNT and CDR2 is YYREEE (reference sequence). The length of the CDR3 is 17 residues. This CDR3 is CASSLAGASGTTDTQYF. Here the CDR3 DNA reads TGTGCCAGCAGCTTGGCCGGGGCTAGCGGTACGACAGATACGCAGTATTTT.

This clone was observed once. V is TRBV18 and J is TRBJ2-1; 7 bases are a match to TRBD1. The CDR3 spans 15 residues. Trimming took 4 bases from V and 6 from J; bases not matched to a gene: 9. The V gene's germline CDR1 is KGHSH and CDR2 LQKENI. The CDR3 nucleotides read TGTGCCAGCTCACGACAGGGCTACGGAGGCAATGAGCAGTTCTTC. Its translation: CASSRQGYGGNEQFF. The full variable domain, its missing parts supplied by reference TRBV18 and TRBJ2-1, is NAGVMQNPRHLVRRRGQEARLRCSPMKGHSHVYWYRQLPEEGLKFMVYLQKENIIDESGMPKERFSAEFPKEGPSILRIQQVVRGDSAAYFCASSRQGYGGNEQFFGPGTRLTVL.

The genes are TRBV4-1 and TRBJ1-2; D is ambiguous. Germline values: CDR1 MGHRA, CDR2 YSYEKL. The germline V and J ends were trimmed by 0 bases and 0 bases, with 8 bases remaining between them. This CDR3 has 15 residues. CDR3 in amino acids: CASSQDAVSNYGYTF. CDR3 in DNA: TGCGCCAGCAGCCAAGATGCAGTTTCTAACTATGGCTACACCTTC.

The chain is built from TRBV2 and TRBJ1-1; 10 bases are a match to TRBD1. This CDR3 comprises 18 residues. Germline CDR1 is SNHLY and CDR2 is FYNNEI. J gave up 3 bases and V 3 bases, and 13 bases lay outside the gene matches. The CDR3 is CASSDFMGQGFKDTEAFF. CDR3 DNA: TGTGCCAGCAGTGATTTTATGGGACAGGGGTTCAAGGACACTGAAGCTTTCTTT.

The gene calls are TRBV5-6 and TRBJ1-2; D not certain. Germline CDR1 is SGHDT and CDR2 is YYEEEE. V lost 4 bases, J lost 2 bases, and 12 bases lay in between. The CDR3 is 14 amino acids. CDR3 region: CASSLGWENYGYTF. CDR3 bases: TGTGCCAGCAGCCTTGGGTGGGAGAACTATGGCTACACCTTC.

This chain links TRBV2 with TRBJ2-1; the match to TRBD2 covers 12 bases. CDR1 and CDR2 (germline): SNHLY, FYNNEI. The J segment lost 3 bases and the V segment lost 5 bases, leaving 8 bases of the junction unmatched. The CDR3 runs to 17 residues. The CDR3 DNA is TGTGCCAGCAGTTCCCTAGCGGGAGGGGGGGGCTACAATGAGCAGTTCTTC. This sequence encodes CASSSLAGGGGYNEQFF.